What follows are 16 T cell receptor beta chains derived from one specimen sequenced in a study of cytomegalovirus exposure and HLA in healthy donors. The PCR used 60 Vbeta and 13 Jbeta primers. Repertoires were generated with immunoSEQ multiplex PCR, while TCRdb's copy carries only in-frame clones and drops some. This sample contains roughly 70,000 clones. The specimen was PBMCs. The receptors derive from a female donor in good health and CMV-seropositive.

In DNA form, the CDR3 reads TGTGCCAGCAGCTCTGCAGGGGACCATACCTACGAGCAGTACTTC. It translates to CASSSAGDHTYEQYF. The V and J genes are TRBV13 and TRBJ2-7, with D tentatively TRBD1 (6 bases). The germline CDR1 and CDR2 sequences are PRHDT and FYEKMQ (reference sequence). The germline V and J ends were trimmed by 4 bases and 2 bases, with 15 bases remaining between them. The CDR3 is made up of 15 amino acids. Supplemented by reference TRBV13 and TRBJ2-7, the full variable domain reads AAGVIQSPRHLIKEKRETATLKCYPIPRHDTVYWYQQGPGQDPQFLISFYEKMQSDKGSIPDRFSAQQFSDYHSELNMSSLELGDSALYFCASSSAGDHTYEQYFGPGTRLTVT.

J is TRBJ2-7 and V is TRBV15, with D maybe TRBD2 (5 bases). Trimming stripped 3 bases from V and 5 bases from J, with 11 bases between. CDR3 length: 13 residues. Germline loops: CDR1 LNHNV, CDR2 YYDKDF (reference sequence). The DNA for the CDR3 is TGTGCCACCAGCAGCCGGGATCTCGACGAGCAGTACTTC. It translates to CATSSRDLDEQYF.

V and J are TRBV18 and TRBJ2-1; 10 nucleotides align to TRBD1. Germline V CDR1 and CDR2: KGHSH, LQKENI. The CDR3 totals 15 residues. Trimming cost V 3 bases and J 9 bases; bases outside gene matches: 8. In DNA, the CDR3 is TGTGCCAGCTCACCGCTAGACAGGGGGCAAGTTGAGCAGTTCTTC. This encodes CASSPLDRGQVEQFF.

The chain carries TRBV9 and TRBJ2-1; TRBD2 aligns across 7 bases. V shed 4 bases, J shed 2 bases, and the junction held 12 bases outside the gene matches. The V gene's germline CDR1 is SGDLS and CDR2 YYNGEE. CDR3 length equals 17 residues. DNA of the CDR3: TGTGCCAGCAGCATGTCCCTTAGCGGGCCCACCTACAATGAGCAGTTCTTC. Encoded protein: CASSMSLSGPTYNEQFF.

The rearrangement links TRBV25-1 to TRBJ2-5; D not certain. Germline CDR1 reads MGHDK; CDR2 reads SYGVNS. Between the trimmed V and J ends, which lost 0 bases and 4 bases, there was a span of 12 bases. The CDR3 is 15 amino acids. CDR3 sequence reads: CASSEYNPFRETQYF. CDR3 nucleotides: TGTGCCAGCAGTGAATATAACCCCTTTAGAGAGACCCAGTACTTC. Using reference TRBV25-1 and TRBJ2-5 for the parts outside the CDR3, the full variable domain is EADIYQTPRYLVIGTGKKITLECSQTMGHDKMYWYQQDPGMELHLIHYSYGVNSTEKGDLSSESTVSRIRTEHFPLTLESARPSHTSQYLCASSEYNPFRETQYFGPGTRLLVL.

The CDR3 DNA sequence: TGTGCCATCAGTCGACAGGGGCTCCGCACCGGGGAGCTGTTTTTT. This sequence encodes CAISRQGLRTGELFF. The rearrangement uses TRBV10-3 and TRBJ2-2, with TRBD1 matching 8 bases. The V gene's germline CDR1 is ENHRY and CDR2 SYGVKD. Trimming took 5 bases from V and 4 from J; bases not matched to a gene: 6. The CDR3 runs 15 residues.

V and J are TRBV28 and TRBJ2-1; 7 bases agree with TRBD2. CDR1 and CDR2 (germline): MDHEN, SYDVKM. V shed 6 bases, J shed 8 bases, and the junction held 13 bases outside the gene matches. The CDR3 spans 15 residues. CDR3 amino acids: CASRPLREGRYEQFF. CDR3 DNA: TGTGCCAGCAGACCCCTGAGGGAGGGCCGATATGAGCAGTTCTTC.

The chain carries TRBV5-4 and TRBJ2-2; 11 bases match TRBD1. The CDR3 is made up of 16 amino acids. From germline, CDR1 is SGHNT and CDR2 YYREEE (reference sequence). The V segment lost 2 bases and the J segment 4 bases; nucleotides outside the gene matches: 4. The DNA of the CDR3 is TGTGCCAGCAGCTTACCCGGGACAGGGGGCACCGGGGAGCTGTTTTTT. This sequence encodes CASSLPGTGGTGELFF. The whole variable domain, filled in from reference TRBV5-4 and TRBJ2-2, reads ETGVTQSPTHLIKTRGQQVTLRCSSQSGHNTVSWYQQALGQGPQFIFQYYREEENGRGNFPPRFSGLQFPNYSSELNVNALELDDSALYLCASSLPGTGGTGELFFGEGSRLTVL.

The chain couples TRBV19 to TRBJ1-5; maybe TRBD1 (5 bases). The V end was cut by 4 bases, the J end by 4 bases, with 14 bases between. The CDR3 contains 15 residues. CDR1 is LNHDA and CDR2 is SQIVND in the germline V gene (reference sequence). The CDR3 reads CASSTRGNNNQPQHF. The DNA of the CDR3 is TGTGCCAGTAGTACTAGGGGAAATAATAATCAGCCCCAGCATTTT.

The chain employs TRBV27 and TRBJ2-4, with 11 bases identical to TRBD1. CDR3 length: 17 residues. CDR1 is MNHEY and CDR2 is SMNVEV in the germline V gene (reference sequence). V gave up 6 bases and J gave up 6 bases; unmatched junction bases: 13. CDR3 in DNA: TGTGCCAGCAGCGCCCCCGAGGACAGGGGGCGCACAAACATTCAGTACTTC. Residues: CASSAPEDRGRTNIQYF.

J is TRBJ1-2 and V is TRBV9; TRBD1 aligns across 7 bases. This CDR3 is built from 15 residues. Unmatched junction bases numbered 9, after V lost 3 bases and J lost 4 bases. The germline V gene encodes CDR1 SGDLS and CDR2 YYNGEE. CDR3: CASSEGDSGGYGYTF. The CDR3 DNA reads TGTGCCAGCAGCGAGGGGGACAGCGGGGGCTATGGCTACACCTTC. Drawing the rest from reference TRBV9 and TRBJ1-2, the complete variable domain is DSGVTQTPKHLITATGQRVTLRCSPRSGDLSVYWYQQSLDQGLQFLIQYYNGEERAKGNILERFSAQQFPDLHSELNLSSLELGDSALYFCASSEGDSGGYGYTFGSGTRLTVV.

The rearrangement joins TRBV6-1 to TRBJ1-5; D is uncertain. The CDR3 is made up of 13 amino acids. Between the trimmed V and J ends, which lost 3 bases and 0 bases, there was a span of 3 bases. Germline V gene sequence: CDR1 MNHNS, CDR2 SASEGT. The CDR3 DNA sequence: TGTGCCAGCAGTGACAATAGCAATCAGCCCCAGCATTTT. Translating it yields CASSDNSNQPQHF.

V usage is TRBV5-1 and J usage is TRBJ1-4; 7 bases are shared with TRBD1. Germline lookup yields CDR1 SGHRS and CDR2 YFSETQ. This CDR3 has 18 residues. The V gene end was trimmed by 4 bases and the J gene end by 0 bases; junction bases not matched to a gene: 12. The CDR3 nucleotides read TGCGCCAGCAGCCCCCACACAGGGGACGGAGCAACTAATGAAAAACTGTTTTTT. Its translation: CASSPHTGDGATNEKLFF.

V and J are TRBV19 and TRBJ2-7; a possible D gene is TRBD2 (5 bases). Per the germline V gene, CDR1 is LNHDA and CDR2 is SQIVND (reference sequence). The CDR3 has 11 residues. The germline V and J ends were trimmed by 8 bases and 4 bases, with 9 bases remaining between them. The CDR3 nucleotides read TGTGCCAGTTCGACTACTTACGAGCAGTACTTC. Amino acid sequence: CASSTTYEQYF.

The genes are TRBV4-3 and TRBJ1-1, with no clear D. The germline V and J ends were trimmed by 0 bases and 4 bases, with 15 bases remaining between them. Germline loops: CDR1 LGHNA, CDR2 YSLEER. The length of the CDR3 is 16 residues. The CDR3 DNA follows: TGCGCCAGCAGCCAAGATTCGAGGGCCTTTAGCACTGAAGCTTTCTTT. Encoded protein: CASSQDSRAFSTEAFF.

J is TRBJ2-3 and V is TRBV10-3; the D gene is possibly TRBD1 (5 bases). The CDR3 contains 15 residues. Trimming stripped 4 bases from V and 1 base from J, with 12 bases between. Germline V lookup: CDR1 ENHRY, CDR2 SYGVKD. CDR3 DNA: TGTGCCATCAGTGGACGTAGGGGTGGCACAGATACGCAGTATTTT. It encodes CAISGRRGGTDTQYF.